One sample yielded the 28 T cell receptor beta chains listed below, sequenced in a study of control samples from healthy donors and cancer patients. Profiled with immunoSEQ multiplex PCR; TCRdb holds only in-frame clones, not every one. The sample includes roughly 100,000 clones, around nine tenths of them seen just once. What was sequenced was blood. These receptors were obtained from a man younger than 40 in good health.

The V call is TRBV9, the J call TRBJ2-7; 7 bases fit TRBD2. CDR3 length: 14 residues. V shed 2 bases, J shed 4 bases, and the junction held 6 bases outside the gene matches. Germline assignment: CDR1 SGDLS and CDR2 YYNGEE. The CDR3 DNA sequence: TGTGCCAGCAGCGTCGCGGGAGTAGGGTACGAGCAGTACTTC. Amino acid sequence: CASSVAGVGYEQYF.

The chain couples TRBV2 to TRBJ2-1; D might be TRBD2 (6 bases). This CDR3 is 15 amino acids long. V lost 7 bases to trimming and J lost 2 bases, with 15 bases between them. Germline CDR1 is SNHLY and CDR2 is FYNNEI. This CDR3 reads CASTSELAPYNEQFF. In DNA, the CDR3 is TGTGCCAGCACTTCCGAACTAGCTCCCTACAATGAGCAGTTCTTC.

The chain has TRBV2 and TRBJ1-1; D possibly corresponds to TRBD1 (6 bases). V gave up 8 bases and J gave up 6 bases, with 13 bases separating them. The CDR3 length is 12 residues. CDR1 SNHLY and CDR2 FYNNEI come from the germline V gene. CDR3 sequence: CASRNRVPEAFF. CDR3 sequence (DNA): TGTGCCAGCCGGAACAGGGTCCCTGAAGCTTTCTTT.

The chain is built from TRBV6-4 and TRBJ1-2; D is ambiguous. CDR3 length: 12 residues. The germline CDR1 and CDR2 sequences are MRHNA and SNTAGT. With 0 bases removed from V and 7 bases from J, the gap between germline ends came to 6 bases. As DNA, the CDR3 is TGTGCCAGCAGTGACTCCCTAACTGGCTACACCTTC. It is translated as CASSDSLTGYTF.

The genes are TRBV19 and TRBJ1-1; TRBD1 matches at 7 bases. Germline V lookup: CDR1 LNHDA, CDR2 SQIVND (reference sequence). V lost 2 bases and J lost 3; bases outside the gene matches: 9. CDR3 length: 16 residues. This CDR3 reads CASSIRSGQAHTEAFF. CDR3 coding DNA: TGTGCCAGTAGTATAAGGTCTGGACAGGCGCACACTGAAGCTTTCTTT.

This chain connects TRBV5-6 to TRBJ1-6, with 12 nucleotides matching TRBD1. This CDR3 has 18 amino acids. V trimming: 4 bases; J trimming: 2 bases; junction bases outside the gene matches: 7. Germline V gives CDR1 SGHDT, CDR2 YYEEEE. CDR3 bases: TGTGCCAGCAGCCCTGGGACAGGGGGCCGCACCTATAATTCACCCCTCCACTTT. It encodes CASSPGTGGRTYNSPLHF. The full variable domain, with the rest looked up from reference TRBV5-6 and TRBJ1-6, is DAGVTQSPTHLIKTRGQQVTLRCSPKSGHDTVSWYQQALGQGPQFIFQYYEEEERQRGNFPDRFSGHQFPNYSSELNVNALLLGDSALYLCASSPGTGGRTYNSPLHFGNGTRLTVT.

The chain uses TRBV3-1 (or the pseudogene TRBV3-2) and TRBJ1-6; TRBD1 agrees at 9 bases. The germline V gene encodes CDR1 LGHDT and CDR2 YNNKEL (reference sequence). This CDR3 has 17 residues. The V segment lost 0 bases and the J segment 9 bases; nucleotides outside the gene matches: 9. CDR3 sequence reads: CASSQDEKQGASSPLHF. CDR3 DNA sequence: TGTGCCAGCAGCCAAGACGAGAAACAGGGGGCATCTTCACCCCTCCACTTT.

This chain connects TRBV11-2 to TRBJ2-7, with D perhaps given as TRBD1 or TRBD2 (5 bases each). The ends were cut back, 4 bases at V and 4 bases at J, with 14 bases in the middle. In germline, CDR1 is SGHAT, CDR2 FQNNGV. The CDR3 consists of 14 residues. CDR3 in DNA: TGTGCCAGCAGCTCCGACCGGGGCAGGTACGAGCAGTACTTC. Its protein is CASSSDRGRYEQYF.

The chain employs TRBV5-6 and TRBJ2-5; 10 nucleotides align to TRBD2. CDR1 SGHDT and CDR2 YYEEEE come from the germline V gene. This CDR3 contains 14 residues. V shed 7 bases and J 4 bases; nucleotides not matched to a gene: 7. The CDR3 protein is CASCSSGRGETQYF. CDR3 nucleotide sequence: TGTGCCAGCTGCTCAAGCGGGAGGGGAGAGACCCAGTACTTC.

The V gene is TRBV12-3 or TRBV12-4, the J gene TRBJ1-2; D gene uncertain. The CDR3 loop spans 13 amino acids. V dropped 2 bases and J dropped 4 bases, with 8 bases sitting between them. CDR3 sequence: CASSLRRSYGYTF. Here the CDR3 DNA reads TGTGCCAGCAGTTTAAGGCGGTCCTATGGCTACACCTTC.

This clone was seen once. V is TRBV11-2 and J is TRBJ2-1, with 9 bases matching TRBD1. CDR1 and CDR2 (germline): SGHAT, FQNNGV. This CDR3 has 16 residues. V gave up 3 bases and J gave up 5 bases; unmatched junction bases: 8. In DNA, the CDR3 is TGTGCCAGCAGCTTCAGGGGTGGGACAGGGAACAATGAGCAGTTCTTC. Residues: CASSFRGGTGNNEQFF.

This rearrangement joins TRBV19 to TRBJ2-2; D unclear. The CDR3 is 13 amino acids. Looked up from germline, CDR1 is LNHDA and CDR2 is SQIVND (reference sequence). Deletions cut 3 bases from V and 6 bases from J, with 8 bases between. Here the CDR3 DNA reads TGTGCCAGTAGTATCAAGAGTTCCGGGGAGCTGTTTTTT. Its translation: CASSIKSSGELFF.

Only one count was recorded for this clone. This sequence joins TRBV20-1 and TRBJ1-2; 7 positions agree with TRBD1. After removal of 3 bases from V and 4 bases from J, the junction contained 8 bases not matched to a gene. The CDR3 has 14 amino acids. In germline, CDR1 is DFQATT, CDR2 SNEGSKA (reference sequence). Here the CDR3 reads CSASGAGGGYGYTF. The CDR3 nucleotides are TGCAGTGCTAGTGGTGCAGGGGGTGGCTATGGCTACACCTTC.

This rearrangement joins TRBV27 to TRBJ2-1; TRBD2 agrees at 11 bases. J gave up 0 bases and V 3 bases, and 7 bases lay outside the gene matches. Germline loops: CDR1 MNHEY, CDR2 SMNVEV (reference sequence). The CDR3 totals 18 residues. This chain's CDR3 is CASSFSPSGGSSYNEQFF. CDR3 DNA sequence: TGTGCCAGCAGTTTTTCCCCTAGCGGGGGGAGCTCCTACAATGAGCAGTTCTTC.

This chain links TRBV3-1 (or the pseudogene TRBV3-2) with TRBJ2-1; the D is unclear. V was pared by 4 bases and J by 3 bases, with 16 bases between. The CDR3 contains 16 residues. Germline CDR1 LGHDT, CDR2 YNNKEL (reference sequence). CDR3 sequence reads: CASSPTGGFGYNEQFF. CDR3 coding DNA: TGTGCCAGCAGCCCTACGGGTGGGTTCGGCTACAATGAGCAGTTCTTC.

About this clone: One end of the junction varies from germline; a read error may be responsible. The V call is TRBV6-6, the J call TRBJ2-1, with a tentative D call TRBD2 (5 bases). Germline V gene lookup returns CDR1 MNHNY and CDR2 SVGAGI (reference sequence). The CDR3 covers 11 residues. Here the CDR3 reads CASGERGVPIF. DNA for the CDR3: TGTGCCAGCGGGGAGCGTGGGGTCCCGATCTTC.

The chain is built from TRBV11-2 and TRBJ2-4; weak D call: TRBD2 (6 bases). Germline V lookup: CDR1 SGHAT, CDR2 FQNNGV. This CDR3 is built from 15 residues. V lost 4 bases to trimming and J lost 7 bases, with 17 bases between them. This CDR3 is CASSSIVGLWNIQYF. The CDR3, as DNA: TGTGCCAGCAGCTCTATAGTGGGACTCTGGAACATTCAGTACTTC.

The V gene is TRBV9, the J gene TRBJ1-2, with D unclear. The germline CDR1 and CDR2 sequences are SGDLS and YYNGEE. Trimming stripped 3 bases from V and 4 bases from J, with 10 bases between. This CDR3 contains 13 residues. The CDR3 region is CASSGTEGYGYTF. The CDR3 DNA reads TGTGCCAGCAGCGGTACGGAGGGCTATGGCTACACCTTC. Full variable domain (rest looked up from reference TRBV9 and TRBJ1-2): DSGVTQTPKHLITATGQRVTLRCSPRSGDLSVYWYQQSLDQGLQFLIQYYNGEERAKGNILERFSAQQFPDLHSELNLSSLELGDSALYFCASSGTEGYGYTFGSGTRLTVV.

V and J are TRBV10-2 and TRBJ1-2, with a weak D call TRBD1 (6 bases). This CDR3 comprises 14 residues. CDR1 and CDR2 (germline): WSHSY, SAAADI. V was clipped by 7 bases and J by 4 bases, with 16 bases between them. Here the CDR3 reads CASTIAGDGYGYTF. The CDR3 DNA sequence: TGCGCCAGCACTATCGCAGGGGATGGCTATGGCTACACCTTC.

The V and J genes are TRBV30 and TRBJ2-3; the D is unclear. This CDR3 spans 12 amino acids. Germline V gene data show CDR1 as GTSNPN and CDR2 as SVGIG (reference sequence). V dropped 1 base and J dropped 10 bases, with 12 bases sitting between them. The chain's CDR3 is CAWSAQREAQYF. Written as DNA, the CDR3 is TGTGCCTGGAGTGCACAGAGAGAGGCGCAGTATTTT.

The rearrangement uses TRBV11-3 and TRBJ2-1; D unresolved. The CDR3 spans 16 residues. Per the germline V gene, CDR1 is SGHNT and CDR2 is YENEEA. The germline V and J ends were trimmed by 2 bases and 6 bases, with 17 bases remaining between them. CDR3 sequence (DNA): TGTGCCAGCAGCTTATATTGGACGGACCCGGGCAATGAGCAGTTCTTC. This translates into CASSLYWTDPGNEQFF.

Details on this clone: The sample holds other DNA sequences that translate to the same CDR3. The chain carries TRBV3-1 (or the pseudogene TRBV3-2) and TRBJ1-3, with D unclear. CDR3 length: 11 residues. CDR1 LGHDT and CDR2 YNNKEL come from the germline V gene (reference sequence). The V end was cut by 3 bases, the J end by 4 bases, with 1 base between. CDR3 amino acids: CASSQGNTIYF. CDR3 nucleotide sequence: TGTGCCAGCAGCCAGGGAAACACCATATATTTT.

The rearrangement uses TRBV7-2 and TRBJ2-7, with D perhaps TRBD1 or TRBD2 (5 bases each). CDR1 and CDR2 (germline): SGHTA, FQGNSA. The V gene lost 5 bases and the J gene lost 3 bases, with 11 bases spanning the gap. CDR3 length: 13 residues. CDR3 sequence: CASSRGLFYEQYV. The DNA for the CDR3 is TGTGCCAGCAGCCGGGGCCTGTTCTACGAGCAGTACGTC.

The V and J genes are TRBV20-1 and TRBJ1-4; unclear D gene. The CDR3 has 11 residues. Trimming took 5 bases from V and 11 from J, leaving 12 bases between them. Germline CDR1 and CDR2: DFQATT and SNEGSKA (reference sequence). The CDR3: CSAAVREKLFF. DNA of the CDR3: TGCAGTGCTGCGGTCCGGGAGAAACTGTTTTTT.

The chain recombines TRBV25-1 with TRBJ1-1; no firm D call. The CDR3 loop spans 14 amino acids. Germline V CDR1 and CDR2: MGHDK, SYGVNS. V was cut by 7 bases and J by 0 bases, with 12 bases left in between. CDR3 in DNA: TGTGCCAGCAACGGAACAGTCCTGAACACTGAAGCTTTCTTT. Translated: CASNGTVLNTEAFF.

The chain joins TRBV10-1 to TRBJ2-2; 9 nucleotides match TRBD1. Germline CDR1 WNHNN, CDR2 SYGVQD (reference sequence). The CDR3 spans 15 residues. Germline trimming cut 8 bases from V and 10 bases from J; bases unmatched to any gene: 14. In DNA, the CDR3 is TGCGCCAGCGCAAGTGGACAGGGGAATGCGGAGGAGCTGTTTTTT. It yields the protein CASASGQGNAEELFF.

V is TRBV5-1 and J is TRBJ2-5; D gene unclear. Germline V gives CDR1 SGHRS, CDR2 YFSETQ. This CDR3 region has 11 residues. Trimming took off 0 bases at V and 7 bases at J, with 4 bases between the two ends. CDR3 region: CASSLGGTQYF. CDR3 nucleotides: TGCGCCAGCAGCTTGGGGGGGACCCAGTACTTC.

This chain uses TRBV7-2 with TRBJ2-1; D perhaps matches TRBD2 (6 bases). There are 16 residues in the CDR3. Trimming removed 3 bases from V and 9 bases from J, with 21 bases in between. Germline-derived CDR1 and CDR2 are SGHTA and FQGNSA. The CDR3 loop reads CASSFWGRGEGGEQFF. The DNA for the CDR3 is TGTGCCAGCAGCTTTTGGGGACGAGGCGAGGGAGGTGAGCAGTTCTTC.